This TCR beta chain stems from a study of beta chain features in type 1 diabetes. General study results and limits: Lower insertion and higher deletion counts appeared at VDJ junctions in type 1 diabetes patients. Within patients, naive, central memory and Treg TCRB repertoires seemed more similar than within healthy donors.

Expressed TCRB transcripts got sequenced, as all isolated RNA was reverse transcribed. Naive, central memory and regulatory T cell samples came to a mean of approximately 4 million reads. TCRdb keeps only in-frame clones here, not all; method: immunoSEQ multiplex PCR. Of around 250,000 clones in the sample, 55% to 70% are singletons; the top ten hold around 0.05%. A note on this clone: Its antigen is undetermined.

V lost 1 base and J lost 3; bases outside the gene matches: 8. This CDR3 is built from 16 residues. CDR1 is GTSNPN and CDR2 is SVGIG in the germline V gene (reference sequence). This receptor was identified in a man aged 25 to 40 in good health. The sample was naive CD4+ T cells from blood. This chain links TRBV30 with TRBJ1-5, with 8 nucleotides matching TRBD1. CDR3 amino acids: CAWSALTGASNQPQHF. DNA of the CDR3: TGTGCCTGGAGTGCTTTGACAGGGGCTTCCAATCAGCCCCAGCATTTT.